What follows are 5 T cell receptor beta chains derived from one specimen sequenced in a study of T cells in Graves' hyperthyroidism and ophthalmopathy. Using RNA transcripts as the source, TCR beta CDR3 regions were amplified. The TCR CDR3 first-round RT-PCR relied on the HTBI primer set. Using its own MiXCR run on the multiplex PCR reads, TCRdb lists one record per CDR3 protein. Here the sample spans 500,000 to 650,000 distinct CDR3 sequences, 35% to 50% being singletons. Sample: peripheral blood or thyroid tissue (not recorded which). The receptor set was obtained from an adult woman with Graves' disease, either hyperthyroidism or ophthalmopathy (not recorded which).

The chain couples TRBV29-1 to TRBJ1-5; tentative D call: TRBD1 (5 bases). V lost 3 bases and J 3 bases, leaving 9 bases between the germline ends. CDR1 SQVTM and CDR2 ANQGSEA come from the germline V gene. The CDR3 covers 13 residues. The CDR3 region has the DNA TGCAGCGTTGAGGGGGGTATCAATCAGCCCCAGCATTTT. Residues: CSVEGGINQPQHF.

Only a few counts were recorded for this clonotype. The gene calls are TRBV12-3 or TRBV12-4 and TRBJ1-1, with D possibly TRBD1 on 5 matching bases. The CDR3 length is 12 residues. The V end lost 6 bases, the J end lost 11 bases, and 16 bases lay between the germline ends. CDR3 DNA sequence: TGTGCCAGCAGCCCCGCCGGGGGGTCTGCTTTCTTT. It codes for CASSPAGGSAFF.

The CDR3 is CSGRDLGYEQYF. CDR3 sequence (DNA): TGCAGCGGTCGGGACCTTGGCTACGAGCAGTACTTC. The chain uses TRBV20-1 and TRBJ2-7, with D perhaps assigned TRBD1 or TRBD2 (5 bases each). Germline CDR1 is DFQATT and CDR2 is SNEGSKA (reference sequence). The CDR3 has 12 amino acids.

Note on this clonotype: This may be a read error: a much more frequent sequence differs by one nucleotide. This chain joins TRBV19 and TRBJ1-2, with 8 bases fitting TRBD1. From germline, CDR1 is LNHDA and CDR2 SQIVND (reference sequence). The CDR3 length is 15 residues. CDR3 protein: CASSISGGADYGCTF. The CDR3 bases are TGTGCCAGTAGTATATCAGGGGGCGCGGACTATGGCTGCACCTTC.

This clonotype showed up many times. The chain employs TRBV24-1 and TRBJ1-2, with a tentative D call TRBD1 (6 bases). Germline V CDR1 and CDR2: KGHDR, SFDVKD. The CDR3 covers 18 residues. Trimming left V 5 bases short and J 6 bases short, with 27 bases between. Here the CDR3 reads CATSAYTRDTSGDDGYTF. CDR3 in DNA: TGTGCCACCAGTGCTTATACCCGGGACACTTCCGGGGACGATGGCTACACCTTC.